This TCR beta chain was recorded in a study of long-term antiretroviral therapy in people with HIV. The CDR3 is made up of 19 amino acids. Germline CDR1 reads SEHNR; CDR2 reads FQNEAQ (reference sequence). Trimming removed 5 bases from V and 3 bases from J; junction bases left unmatched: 18. Version v3.0 of the immunoSEQ assay was performed at survey level. Some clones are missing from TCRdb's copy, which holds only in-frame ones; the method was immunoSEQ multiplex PCR. The table includes 9,000 to 15,000 clones, about 68% detected once. This chain joins TRBV7-9 and TRBJ2-1; 8 bases match TRBD2. The source of this sequence is a middle-aged man with HIV. The sample here was unsorted PBMCs, taken approximately 3.2 years before starting antiretroviral therapy. The CDR3 nucleotides are TGTGCCAGCAGCGCTCCGGACAGTCCAAGCGGGAGAGTCTACAATGAGCAGTTCTTC. This sequence encodes CASSAPDSPSGRVYNEQFF.